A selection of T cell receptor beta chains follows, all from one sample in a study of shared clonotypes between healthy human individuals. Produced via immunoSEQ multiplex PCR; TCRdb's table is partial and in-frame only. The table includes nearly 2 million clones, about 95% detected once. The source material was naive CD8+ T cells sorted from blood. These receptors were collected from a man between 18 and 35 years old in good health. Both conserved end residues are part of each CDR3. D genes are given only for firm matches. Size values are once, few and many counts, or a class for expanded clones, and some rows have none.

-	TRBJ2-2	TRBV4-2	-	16	CASSQVGQGMPGELFF	TGTGCCAGCAGCCAAGTGGGCCAGGGAATGCCCGGGGAGCTGTTTTTT
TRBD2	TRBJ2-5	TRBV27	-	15	CASSTLAGGPETQYF	TGTGCCAGCAGTACCTTAGCGGGGGGGCCTGAGACCCAGTACTTC
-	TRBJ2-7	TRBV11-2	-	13	CASSLGPRVQQYF	TGTGCCAGCAGCTTAGGTCCCAGGGTGCAGCAGTACTTC
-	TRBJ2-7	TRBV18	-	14	CASSPPGLSYEQYF	TGTGCCAGCTCACCCCCAGGGTTATCCTACGAGCAGTACTTC
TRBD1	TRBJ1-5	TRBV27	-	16	CASSSKLGQGHQPQHF	TGTGCCAGCAGTTCAAAACTCGGACAGGGCCATCAGCCCCAGCATTTT
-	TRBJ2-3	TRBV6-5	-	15	CASSPGLISPDTQYF	TGTGCCAGCAGTCCCGGACTAATATCCCCAGATACGCAGTATTTT
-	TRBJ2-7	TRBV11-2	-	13	CASSLAVPYEQYF	TGTGCCAGCAGCTTAGCGGTTCCCTACGAGCAGTACTTC
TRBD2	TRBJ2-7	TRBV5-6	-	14	CASSHGSGGDEQYF	TGTGCCAGCAGCCATGGCAGCGGGGGGGACGAGCAGTACTTC
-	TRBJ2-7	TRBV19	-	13	CASSIGGSYEQYF	TGTGCCAGTAGTATAGGAGGTTCCTACGAGCAGTACTTC
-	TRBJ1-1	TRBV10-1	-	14	CASSRTETNTEAFF	TGCGCCAGCAGCCGGACGGAAACGAACACTGAAGCTTTCTTT
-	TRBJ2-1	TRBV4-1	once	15	CASRHGLSSYNEQFF	TGCGCCAGCAGGCACGGGCTGAGCTCCTACAATGAGCAGTTCTTC
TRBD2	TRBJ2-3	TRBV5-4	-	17	CASSLVPSGIGTDTQYF	TGTGCCAGCAGCTTGGTCCCTAGCGGCATCGGCACAGATACGCAGTATTTT
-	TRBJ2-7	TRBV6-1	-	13	CASSEGALYEQYF	TGTGCCAGCAGTGAAGGAGCCCTCTACGAGCAGTACTTC
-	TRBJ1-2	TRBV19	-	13	CASSMASDYGYTF	TGTGCCAGTAGTATGGCCTCGGACTATGGCTACACCTTC
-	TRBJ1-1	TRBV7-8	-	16	CASSLQNLRGNTEAFF	TGTGCCAGCAGCTTACAAAACCTCAGGGGGAACACTGAAGCTTTCTTT
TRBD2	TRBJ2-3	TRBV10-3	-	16	CAISELRLAGTDTQYF	TGTGCCATCAGTGAACTAAGGCTAGCGGGAACAGATACGCAGTATTTT
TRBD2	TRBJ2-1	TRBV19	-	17	CASSIVPGLAGGNEQFF	TGTGCCAGTAGTATAGTCCCCGGACTAGCGGGAGGTAATGAGCAGTTCTTC
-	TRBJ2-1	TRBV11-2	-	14	CASGPSGAYNEQFF	TGTGCCAGCGGCCCCTCTGGGGCCTACAATGAGCAGTTCTTC
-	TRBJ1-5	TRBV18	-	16	CASSPGVGLSNQPQHF	TGTGCCAGCTCACCAGGAGTAGGGTTGAGCAATCAGCCCCAGCATTTT
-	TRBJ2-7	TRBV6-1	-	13	CASRFDGSYEQYF	TGTGCCAGCAGATTCGACGGGTCCTACGAGCAGTACTTC
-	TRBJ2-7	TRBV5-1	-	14	CASSSPGHLYEQYF	TGCGCCAGCAGCTCCCCGGGACACCTTTACGAGCAGTACTTC
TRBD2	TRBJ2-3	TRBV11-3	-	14	CASSNGGDTDTQYF	TGTGCCAGCAGTAATGGGGGGGACACAGATACGCAGTATTTT
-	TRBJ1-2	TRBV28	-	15	CASSTPPRSNYGYTF	TGTGCCAGCAGTACCCCCCCGAGGTCTAACTATGGCTACACCTTC
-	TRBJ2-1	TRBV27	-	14	CASSLAGSYNEQFF	TGTGCCAGCAGTTTAGCGGGCTCCTACAATGAGCAGTTCTTC
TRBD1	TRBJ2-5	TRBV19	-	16	CASSIYGQAQAETQYF	TGTGCCAGTAGTATATACGGACAGGCCCAAGCGGAGACCCAGTACTTC
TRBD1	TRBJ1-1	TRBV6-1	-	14	CASSDRQGNTEAFF	TGTGCCAGCAGTGATAGACAGGGTAACACTGAAGCTTTCTTT
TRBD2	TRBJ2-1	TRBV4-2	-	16	CASSQLLAVPIDEQFF	TGTGCCAGCAGCCAGTTACTAGCGGTCCCTATCGATGAGCAGTTCTTC
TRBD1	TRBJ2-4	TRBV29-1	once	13	CSAWTGEGNIQYF	TGCAGCGCCTGGACAGGGGAGGGAAACATTCAGTACTTC
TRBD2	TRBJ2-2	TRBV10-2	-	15	CASRVAGENTGELFF	TGCGCCAGCAGAGTAGCGGGAGAGAACACCGGGGAGCTGTTTTTT